One and the same sample provided the 18 T cell receptor beta chains below, sequenced in a study of technical replicates of blood from a handful of donors. Clones were read by immunoSEQ multiplex PCR, and TCRdb kept only the in-frame ones, dropping some. Of tens of thousands of clones in the sample, 95% to 99% were seen once. The material sequenced was T cells isolated from PBMCs. The receptors here all came from a human donor in good health.

The chain has TRBV7-9 and TRBJ1-2; D is perhaps TRBD1 (6 bases). With 2 bases removed from V and 4 bases from J, the gap between germline ends came to 11 bases. This CDR3 region has 14 residues. CDR1 and CDR2 from the germline V gene are SEHNR and FQNEAQ (reference sequence). CDR3 loop: CASSLKTGLYGYTF. CDR3 nucleotide sequence: TGTGCCAGCAGCTTAAAGACAGGCCTCTATGGCTACACCTTC.

This chain joins TRBV11-2 and TRBJ1-4; TRBD1 aligns across 7 bases. V trimming: 5 bases; J trimming: 3 bases; junction bases outside the gene matches: 3. Germline CDR1 SGHAT, CDR2 FQNNGV. CDR3 length: 14 amino acids. The CDR3 coding sequence is TGTGCCAGCAGCGGACAGGCACCTAATGAAAAACTGTTTTTT. Its protein is CASSGQAPNEKLFF.

The chain links TRBV6-1 to TRBJ1-5; the match to TRBD1 covers 7 bases. This CDR3 has 13 residues. V lost 5 bases, J lost 3 bases, and 1 base stayed unmatched. The germline CDR1 and CDR2 sequences are MNHNS and SASEGT. The CDR3 DNA sequence: TGTGCCAGCAGTACAGGGGTCAATCAGCCCCAGCATTTT. Amino acid sequence: CASSTGVNQPQHF.

The chain employs TRBV13 and TRBJ2-1; D is perhaps TRBD2 (5 bases). The V end lost 2 bases, the J end lost 5 bases, and 31 bases lay between the germline ends. The CDR3 loop spans 21 amino acids. The V gene's germline CDR1 is PRHDT and CDR2 FYEKMQ (reference sequence). DNA of the CDR3: TGTGCCAGCAGCTTATTAGGCGGGTGGAGCCTCCGTGGGGAAAGGCACAATGAGCAGTTCTTC. This translates into CASSLLGGWSLRGERHNEQFF.

The V call is TRBV7-9, the J call TRBJ1-2; D ambiguous. The germline V and J ends were trimmed by 2 bases and 0 bases, with 10 bases remaining between them. CDR1 and CDR2 from the germline V gene are SEHNR and FQNEAQ (reference sequence). The CDR3 runs 15 residues. The CDR3: CASSLLENPNYGYTF. CDR3 coding DNA: TGTGCCAGCAGCTTACTAGAGAATCCTAACTATGGCTACACCTTC.

V usage is TRBV7-2 and J usage is TRBJ2-5; D uncertain. Per the germline V gene, CDR1 is SGHTA and CDR2 is FQGNSA. The ends were cut back, 5 bases at V and 5 bases at J, with 6 bases in the middle. This CDR3 spans 11 amino acids. CDR3: CASSTRETQYF. In DNA, the CDR3 is TGTGCCAGCAGCACCCGGGAGACCCAGTACTTC.

The V call is TRBV15, the J call TRBJ2-7; TRBD2 might be the D (5 bases). Trimming left V 5 bases short and J 0 bases short, with 8 bases between. This CDR3 spans 13 amino acids. Germline-derived CDR1 and CDR2 are LNHNV and YYDKDF (reference sequence). The CDR3 DNA is TGTGCCACCAGCGCCGGGATCTCCTACGAGCAGTACTTC. It yields the protein CATSAGISYEQYF.

The chain recombines TRBV18 with TRBJ2-1; TRBD2 matches 10 bases. The CDR3 length is 15 residues. Germline values: CDR1 KGHSH, CDR2 LQKENI. With V trimmed by 2 bases and J by 2 bases, 0 bases remained unmatched. The CDR3 loop is CASSPSGRAYNEQFF. For the CDR3, the DNA is TGTGCCAGCTCACCAAGCGGGAGGGCCTACAATGAGCAGTTCTTC.

CDR3 region: CASSTSGNEQFF. Written as DNA, the CDR3 is TGTGCCAGCAGTACTAGCGGGAATGAGCAGTTCTTC. V gene TRBV27 combines with J gene TRBJ2-1; 9 nucleotides match TRBD2. Losses at the gene ends were 5 bases for V and 7 bases for J; bases not matched to a gene: 0. This CDR3 is built from 12 residues. In germline, CDR1 is MNHEY, CDR2 SMNVEV (reference sequence).

The rearrangement uses TRBV11-2 and TRBJ1-2; TRBD1 aligns across 8 bases. V was pared by 1 base and J by 7 bases, with 17 bases of the junction left unmatched. This CDR3 has 18 amino acids. CDR1 is SGHAT, CDR2 FQNNGV, per germline. CDR3 DNA sequence: TGTGCCAGCAGCTTAGTCCCCAGGGGGCGCTTGGATTCTGGTGGCTACACCTTC. This gives the protein CASSLVPRGRLDSGGYTF.

J is TRBJ1-1 and V is TRBV28, with D hard to call. There are 14 residues in the CDR3. V shed 3 bases and J shed 4 bases, with 12 bases lying between them. Germline CDR1 and CDR2: MDHEN and SYDVKM. CDR3 loop: CASSFTLRSTEAFF. DNA for the CDR3: TGTGCCAGCAGTTTCACCCTCAGGTCCACTGAAGCTTTCTTT.

The genes are TRBV27 and TRBJ2-7; 7 bases line up with TRBD2. This CDR3 is built from 15 residues. V dropped 4 bases and J dropped 2; count of bases not matched to a gene: 8. CDR1 is MNHEY and CDR2 is SMNVEV in the germline V gene (reference sequence). The CDR3 reads CASSSLAGSTYEQYF. The CDR3 nucleotides are TGTGCCAGCAGTTCCTTAGCGGGTTCAACCTACGAGCAGTACTTC.

The rearrangement joins TRBV2 to TRBJ1-3; D gene uncertain. V was clipped by 4 bases and J by 0 bases, with 7 bases between them. Germline assignment: CDR1 SNHLY and CDR2 FYNNEI. The CDR3 extends over 14 amino acids. CDR3 residues: CASSVRSSGNTIYF. Here the CDR3 DNA reads TGTGCCAGCAGTGTTAGGAGCTCTGGAAACACCATATATTTT. The variable domain in full, with the rest retrieved from reference TRBV2 and TRBJ1-3, is EPEVTQTPSHQVTQMGQEVILRCVPISNHLYFYWYRQILGQKVEFLVSFYNNEISEKSEIFDDQFSVERPDGSNFTLKIRSTKLEDSAMYFCASSVRSSGNTIYFGEGSWLTVV.

This chain uses TRBV6-5 with TRBJ1-1, with D maybe TRBD1 (5 bases). Trimming took off 6 bases at V and 12 bases at J, with 14 bases between the two ends. Germline CDR1 reads MNHEY; CDR2 reads SVGAGI. CDR3 size: 11 residues. CDR3: CASSSGDATFF. The CDR3 DNA is TGTGCCAGCAGCTCGGGGGATGCAACTTTCTTT.

CDR3 sequence: CASSPDTSYEQYF. The DNA for the CDR3 is TGTGCCAGCTCACCGGACACCTCCTACGAGCAGTACTTC. The J gene is TRBJ2-7, the V gene TRBV18, with a tentative D call TRBD1 (5 bases). Germline V lookup: CDR1 KGHSH, CDR2 LQKENI. Trimming shortened V by 3 bases and J by 0 bases, and 6 bases separated the two germline ends. The CDR3 is made up of 13 amino acids.

V is TRBV6-5 and J is TRBJ1-5; D is perhaps TRBD1 (6 bases). Germline V gene data show CDR1 as MNHEY and CDR2 as SVGAGI. The CDR3 is 15 residues long. V was clipped by 0 bases and J by 3 bases, with 9 bases between them. CDR3 region: CASSYSDSPNQPQHF. In DNA, the CDR3 is TGTGCCAGCAGTTACTCGGACAGCCCCAATCAGCCCCAGCATTTT.

This chain connects TRBV9 to TRBJ2-7; no definite D call. V was trimmed by 2 bases and J by 2 bases, leaving 11 bases between them. Germline V gene data show CDR1 as SGDLS and CDR2 as YYNGEE. The CDR3 spans 14 residues. CDR3 DNA: TGTGCCAGCAGCGTGGGCTCTCCTGCCTACGAGCAGTACTTC. It specifies CASSVGSPAYEQYF.

This clone came up once. This chain links TRBV6-1 with TRBJ2-3; 13 nucleotides agree with TRBD2. The germline CDR1 and CDR2 sequences are MNHNS and SASEGT. The CDR3 loop spans 15 amino acids. Trimming cost V 6 bases and J 4 bases; bases outside gene matches: 4. The CDR3 here is CASRGLAGASDTQYF. The CDR3 nucleotides read TGTGCCAGCAGAGGACTAGCGGGAGCCTCAGATACGCAGTATTTT.